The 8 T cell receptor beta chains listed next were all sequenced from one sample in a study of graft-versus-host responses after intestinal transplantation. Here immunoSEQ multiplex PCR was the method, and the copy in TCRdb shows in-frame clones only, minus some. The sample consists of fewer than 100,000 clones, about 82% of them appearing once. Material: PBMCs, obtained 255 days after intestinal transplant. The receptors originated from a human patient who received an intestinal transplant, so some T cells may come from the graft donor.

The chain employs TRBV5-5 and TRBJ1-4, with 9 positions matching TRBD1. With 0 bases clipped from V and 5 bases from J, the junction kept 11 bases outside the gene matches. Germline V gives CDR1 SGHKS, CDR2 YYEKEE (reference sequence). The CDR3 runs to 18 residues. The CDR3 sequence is CASSLAGDRVVRNEKLFF. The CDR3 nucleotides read TGTGCCAGCAGCTTGGCCGGGGACAGGGTGGTGAGAAATGAAAAACTGTTTTTT.

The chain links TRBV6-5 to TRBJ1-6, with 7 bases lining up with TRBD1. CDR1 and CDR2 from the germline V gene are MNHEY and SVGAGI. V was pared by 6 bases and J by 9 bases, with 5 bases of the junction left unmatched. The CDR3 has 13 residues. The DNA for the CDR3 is TGTGCCAGCAGCGAGGACAGGATTTCACCCCTCCACTTT. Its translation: CASSEDRISPLHF.

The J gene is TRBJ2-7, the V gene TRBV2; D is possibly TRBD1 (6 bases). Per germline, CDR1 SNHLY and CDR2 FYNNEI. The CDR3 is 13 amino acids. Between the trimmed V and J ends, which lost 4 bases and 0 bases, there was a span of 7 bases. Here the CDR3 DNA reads TGTGCCAGCAGTGTGACAGGCTCCTACGAGCAGTACGTC. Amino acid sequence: CASSVTGSYEQYV.

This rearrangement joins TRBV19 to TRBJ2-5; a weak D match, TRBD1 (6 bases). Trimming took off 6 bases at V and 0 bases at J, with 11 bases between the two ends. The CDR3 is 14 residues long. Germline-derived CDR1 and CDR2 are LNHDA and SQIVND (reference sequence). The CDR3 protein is CASSPRTDQETQYF. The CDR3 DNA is TGTGCCAGTAGCCCCCGGACAGACCAAGAGACCCAGTACTTC.

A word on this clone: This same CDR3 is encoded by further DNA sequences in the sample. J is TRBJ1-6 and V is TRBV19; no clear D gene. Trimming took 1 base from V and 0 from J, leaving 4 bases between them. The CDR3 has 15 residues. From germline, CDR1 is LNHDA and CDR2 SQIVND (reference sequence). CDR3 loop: CASSIGGSYNSPLHF. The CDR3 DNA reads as TGTGCCAGTAGTATAGGGGGCTCCTATAATTCACCCCTCCACTTT.

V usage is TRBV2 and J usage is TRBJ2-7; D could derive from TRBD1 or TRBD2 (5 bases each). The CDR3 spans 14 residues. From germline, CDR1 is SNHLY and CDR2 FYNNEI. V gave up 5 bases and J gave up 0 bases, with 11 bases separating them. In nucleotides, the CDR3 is TGTGCCAGCAGTCGGGACGGGATCTCCTACGAGCAGTACTTC. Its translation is CASSRDGISYEQYF.

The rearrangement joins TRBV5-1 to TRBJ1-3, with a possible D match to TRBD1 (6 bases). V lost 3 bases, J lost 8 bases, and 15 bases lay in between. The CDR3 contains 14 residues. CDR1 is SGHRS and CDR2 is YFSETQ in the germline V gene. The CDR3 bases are TGCGCCAGCAGCTCAGACCAGGGGTTGGACACCATATATTTT. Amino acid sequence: CASSSDQGLDTIYF.

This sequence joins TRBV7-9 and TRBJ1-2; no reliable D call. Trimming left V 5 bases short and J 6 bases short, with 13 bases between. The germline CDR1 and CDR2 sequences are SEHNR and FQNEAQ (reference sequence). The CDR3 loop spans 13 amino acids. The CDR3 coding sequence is TGTGCCAGCAGCCCCCGTGCAGGAGATGGCTACACCTTC. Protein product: CASSPRAGDGYTF.